Following are 15 T cell receptor beta chains from one sample sequenced in a study of blood T cell repertoires in COVID-19. Some clones are missing from TCRdb's copy, which holds only in-frame ones; the method was immunoSEQ multiplex PCR. Of about 140,000 clones in the sample, 70% to 90% are singletons; the top ten hold over 1.5%. The sequencing input was peripheral blood. The receptors here all came from a woman in her sixties with acute or convalescent COVID-19.

The J gene is TRBJ1-5, the V gene TRBV7-6, with D unresolved. V lost 1 base, J lost 9 bases, and 13 bases lay in between. In germline, CDR1 is SGHVS, CDR2 FNYEAQ. The CDR3 is made up of 14 amino acids. The DNA for the CDR3 is TGTGCCAGCAGCTTAGGGACTTTTTCGGGGCCCCAGCATTTT. It encodes CASSLGTFSGPQHF.

Of note for this clone: One junction end disagrees with the germline gene, perhaps due to a read error. The chain combines TRBV6-1 with TRBJ2-3; tentatively, D is TRBD2 (5 bases). CDR1 and CDR2 (germline): MNHNS, SASEGT. The CDR3 is 14 amino acids. The CDR3 DNA sequence: TGTGCCAGCACTGAAATACCGGGGACAGATACGCAGTATTTT. It encodes CASTEIPGTDTQYF.

The chain recombines TRBV7-9 with TRBJ2-7; maybe TRBD2 (5 bases). V was trimmed by 3 bases and J by 0 bases, leaving 12 bases between them. Germline CDR1 SEHNR, CDR2 FQNEAQ (reference sequence). The CDR3 has 15 residues. The DNA of the CDR3 is TGTGCCAGCAGCTTTGGGGTAGGGAGCTCCTACGAGCAGTACTTC. Translating gives CASSFGVGSSYEQYF.

The rearrangement joins TRBV7-8 to TRBJ2-1; 7 bases map to TRBD2. CDR3 length: 14 amino acids. Per the germline V gene, CDR1 is SGHVS and CDR2 is FQNEAQ. Germline trimming cut 8 bases from V and 0 bases from J; bases unmatched to any gene: 4. The CDR3 DNA follows: TGTGCCAGCCAGGCTAGCGGCTCCTACAATGAGCAGTTCTTC. Amino acid sequence: CASQASGSYNEQFF.

The chain is built from TRBV11-3 and TRBJ2-3, with D possibly TRBD1 on 6 matching bases. In germline, CDR1 is SGHNT, CDR2 YENEEA. CDR3 size: 12 residues. The V end was cut by 4 bases, the J end by 4 bases, with 6 bases between. CDR3: CASSSGADTQYF. The CDR3 DNA reads TGTGCCAGCAGCTCAGGGGCAGATACGCAGTATTTT.

The chain carries TRBV28 and TRBJ1-5; D is uncertain. CDR1 and CDR2 (germline): MDHEN, SYDVKM. Trimming cost V 2 bases and J 9 bases, with 17 bases left between them. The CDR3 length is 15 residues. CDR3 amino acids: CASSLALDSSRPQHF. The CDR3 bases are TGTGCCAGCAGTTTAGCACTGGACTCCTCTCGGCCCCAGCATTTT.

The rearrangement links TRBV7-3 to TRBJ2-1; 8 bases match TRBD2. CDR1 SGHTA and CDR2 FQGTGA come from the germline V gene. Trimming took 0 bases from V and 8 from J; bases not matched to a gene: 12. The CDR3 covers 17 residues. CDR3 nucleotide sequence: TGTGCCAGCAGCTTAACGGGCGGACTAGCTGGGGAGGATGAGCAGTTCTTC. Translation: CASSLTGGLAGEDEQFF.

The gene calls are TRBV16 and TRBJ1-2, with a weak D call TRBD1 (6 bases). Germline V gene data show CDR1 as KGHSY and CDR2 as FQNENV. V lost 4 bases to trimming and J lost 2 bases, with 8 bases between them. CDR3 length: 13 amino acids. In DNA, the CDR3 is TGTGCCAGCAGCCTTGGACAGAACTATGGCTACACCTTC. Amino acid sequence: CASSLGQNYGYTF. The full variable domain, with the rest looked up from reference TRBV16 and TRBJ1-2, is GEEVAQTPKHLVRGEGQKAKLYCAPIKGHSYVFWYQQVLKNEFKFLISFQNENVFDETGMPKERFSAKCLPNSPCSLEIQATKLEDSAVYFCASSLGQNYGYTFGSGTRLTVV.

The chain recombines TRBV18 with TRBJ2-7; TRBD2 aligns across 11 bases. The CDR3 is 17 amino acids. J was trimmed by 0 bases and V by 4 bases; bases with no gene match: 8. Germline-derived CDR1 and CDR2 are KGHSH and LQKENI. CDR3 sequence reads: CASSRGTSGHISYEQYF. The CDR3 nucleotides are TGTGCCAGCTCACGCGGGACTAGCGGCCACATCTCCTACGAGCAGTACTTC.

The CDR3 nucleotides read TGCGCCAGCAGCTTTGACAGGGGCCCCTACGAGCAGTACTTC. As protein: CASSFDRGPYEQYF. The rearrangement links TRBV5-1 to TRBJ2-7; TRBD1 matches 8 bases. The CDR3 is 14 residues long. With V trimmed by 2 bases and J by 2 bases, 3 bases remained unmatched. Germline CDR1 reads SGHRS; CDR2 reads YFSETQ.

This clone counts as medium-sized. This chain uses TRBV6-2 or TRBV6-3 with TRBJ2-1, with D possibly TRBD1 on 6 matching bases. This CDR3 has 15 amino acids. Germline lookup yields CDR1 MNHEY and CDR2 SVGEGT. Trimming took off 2 bases at V and 8 bases at J, with 16 bases between the two ends. The CDR3 reads CASSYLLQGSDEQFF. CDR3 in DNA: TGTGCCAGCAGTTACCTCTTACAGGGCTCCGATGAGCAGTTCTTC.

This chain joins TRBV7-2 and TRBJ1-1; unclear D gene. V lost 1 base and J lost 4, with 10 bases in between. This CDR3 comprises 14 residues. Germline values: CDR1 SGHTA, CDR2 FQGNSA. Here the CDR3 reads CASSLVPEGTEAFF. The CDR3 DNA sequence: TGTGCCAGCAGCTTAGTCCCCGAGGGCACTGAAGCTTTCTTT.

This chain links TRBV7-2 with TRBJ1-3; D is uncertain. The CDR3 consists of 16 residues. Germline values: CDR1 SGHTA, CDR2 FQGNSA. The V end was cut by 1 base, the J end by 2 bases, with 12 bases between. CDR3 sequence reads: CASSLEGGEAGNTIYF. The CDR3 DNA reads TGTGCCAGCAGCTTAGAAGGTGGGGAGGCTGGAAACACCATATATTTT.

The genes are TRBV11-1 and TRBJ1-2, with TRBD1 matching 7 bases. The CDR3 is 13 amino acids. The V segment lost 5 bases and the J segment 4 bases; nucleotides outside the gene matches: 4. Germline lookup yields CDR1 SGHAT and CDR2 FQDESV (reference sequence). The CDR3 DNA reads TGTGCCAGCAGCCTGGAGGGGGCCTATGGCTACACCTTC. Its protein product is CASSLEGAYGYTF.

The chain combines TRBV15 with TRBJ2-3; TRBD2 aligns across 7 bases. With 3 bases clipped from V and 4 bases from J, the junction kept 7 bases outside the gene matches. CDR1 and CDR2 (germline): LNHNV, YYDKDF (reference sequence). The CDR3 extends over 15 amino acids. CDR3 coding DNA: TGTGCCACCAGCAGGGACGGCGCGGGGGCAGATACGCAGTATTTT. Protein product: CATSRDGAGADTQYF.